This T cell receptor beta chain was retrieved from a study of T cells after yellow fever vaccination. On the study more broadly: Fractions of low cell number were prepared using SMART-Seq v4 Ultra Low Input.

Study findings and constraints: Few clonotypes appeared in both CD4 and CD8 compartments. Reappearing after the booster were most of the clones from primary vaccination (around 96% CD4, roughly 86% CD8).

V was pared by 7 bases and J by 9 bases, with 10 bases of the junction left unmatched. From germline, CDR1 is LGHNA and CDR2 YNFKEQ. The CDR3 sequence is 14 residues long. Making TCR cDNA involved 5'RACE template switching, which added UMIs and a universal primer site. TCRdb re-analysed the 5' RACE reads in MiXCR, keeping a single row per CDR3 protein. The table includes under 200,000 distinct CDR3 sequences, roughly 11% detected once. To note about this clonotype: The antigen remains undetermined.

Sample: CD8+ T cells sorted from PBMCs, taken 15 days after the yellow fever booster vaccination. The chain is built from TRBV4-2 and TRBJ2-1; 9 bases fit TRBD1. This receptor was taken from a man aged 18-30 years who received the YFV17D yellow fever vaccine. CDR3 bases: TGTGCCAGCACTCCGGGACAGGGTACTGGTGAGCAGTTCTTC. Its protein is CASTPGQGTGEQFF.